These 9 T cell receptor beta chains came from one sample sequenced in a study of T cell repertoires in aging, cancer and after chemotherapy. Peripheral blood genomic DNA, not sorted cells or RNA, was the template. TRB rearrangements spanning V, D and J were amplified using mixed TRB-A/B primers. TCRdb re-analysed the multiplex PCR reads in MiXCR, keeping a single row per CDR3 protein. Counted here are approximately 7,000 distinct CDR3 sequences, about 32% occurring once; the ten biggest clones make up approximately 8.3%. Sequenced material: blood. These receptors all come from a human donor with a blood cancer.

The genes are TRBV7-9 and TRBJ2-3, with 11 positions matching TRBD1. The CDR3 covers 17 residues. V was pared by 5 bases and J by 3 bases, with 10 bases of the junction left unmatched. Germline-derived CDR1 and CDR2 are SEHNR and FQNEAQ (reference sequence). The CDR3 protein is CASSPGGTGGATDTQYF. The CDR3 DNA reads TGTGCCAGCAGCCCAGGAGGGACAGGGGGTGCGACAGATACGCAGTATTTT.

This sequence joins TRBV29-1 and TRBJ2-1, with TRBD2 identical over 7 bases. The CDR3 runs to 16 residues. The trim removed 3 bases at V and 0 bases at J, leaving 8 bases unmatched. Germline CDR1 SQVTM, CDR2 ANQGSEA. The CDR3, as DNA: TGCAGCGTTGATAGCCCAGCGGGGCTCTCCTACAATGAGCAGTTCTTC. Translation gives CSVDSPAGLSYNEQFF.

V and J are TRBV10-1 and TRBJ2-3; D is uncertain. V lost 5 bases to trimming and J lost 1 base, with 10 bases between them. From germline, CDR1 is WNHNN and CDR2 SYGVQD (reference sequence). The CDR3 covers 14 residues. CDR3 loop: CASSPSPGTDTQYF. The CDR3 coding sequence is TGCGCCAGCAGTCCGAGTCCGGGCACAGATACGCAGTATTTT.

By frequency in the sample, this clonotype is medium-sized. J is TRBJ1-1 and V is TRBV10-3; D remains unclear. The germline gives CDR1 ENHRY, CDR2 SYGVKD. The CDR3 sequence is 12 residues long. The V gene lost 3 bases and the J gene lost 0 bases, with 2 bases spanning the gap. The CDR3 is CAISDMNTEAFF. For the CDR3, the DNA is TGTGCCATCAGTGACATGAACACTGAAGCTTTCTTT.

V usage is TRBV11-3 and J usage is TRBJ1-1, with 7 bases that match TRBD1. CDR1 is SGHNT, CDR2 YENEEA, per germline. V gave up 0 bases and J gave up 2 bases; unmatched junction bases: 12. This CDR3 has 18 amino acids. CDR3 residues: CASSLESPPEGANTEAFF. CDR3 sequence (DNA): TGTGCCAGCAGCTTAGAGAGCCCACCTGAGGGGGCAAACACTGAAGCTTTCTTT.

Comment on this clonotype: At one of its ends the junction is not consistent with the germline gene, which may arise from a read error. This sequence joins TRBV5-6 and TRBJ1-1, with 11 bases matching TRBD1. The CDR3 consists of 15 residues. Germline V gene sequence: CDR1 SGHDT, CDR2 YYEEEE. CDR3 sequence: CASSRGQGVATEAFF. In nucleotides, the CDR3 is TGCGCCAGCAGCAGGGGACAGGGGGTGGCCACTGAAGCTTTCTTT.

In this sample, this clonotype is medium-sized (0.01 to 0.1%). The rearrangement uses TRBV19 and TRBJ2-1; 11 bases are a match to TRBD1. Germline V CDR1 and CDR2: LNHDA, SQIVND (reference sequence). This CDR3 contains 16 residues. After removal of 3 bases from V and 10 bases from J, the junction contained 11 bases not matched to a gene. This CDR3 is CASSIVPGQGAEEQFF. CDR3 nucleotides: TGTGCCAGTAGTATTGTGCCCGGACAGGGGGCGGAGGAGCAGTTCTTC.

This clonotype occurred a few times. The chain is built from TRBV20-1 and TRBJ2-1; 10 bases are a match to TRBD2. This CDR3 has 15 residues. CDR1 DFQATT and CDR2 SNEGSKA come from the germline V gene (reference sequence). V shed 5 bases, J shed 6 bases, and the junction held 10 bases outside the gene matches. The CDR3 DNA is TGCAGTGCTGAGACCGGGACTAGCGTACTCAATGAGCAGTTCTTC. This translates into CSAETGTSVLNEQFF.

This clonotype turned up a few times. This rearrangement joins TRBV6-4 to TRBJ2-3; TRBD2 matches 12 bases. J was trimmed by 4 bases and V by 0 bases; bases with no gene match: 2. This CDR3 has 16 residues. Germline V gene data show CDR1 as MRHNA and CDR2 as SNTAGT. Written as DNA, the CDR3 is TGTGCCAGCAGTGACTCGGCTAGCGGGGGGGCAGATACGCAGTATTTT. It codes for CASSDSASGGADTQYF.